These 5 T cell receptor beta chains were all obtained from the same sample, sequenced in a study of early stage breast cancer tumors (dated by TCRdb to about 2017). Library preparation used the immunoSEQ multiplex PCR assay. Entries here come from immuneACCESS through TCRdb and include only in-frame sequences with V and J called. Some clones fail to appear in such tables; in the studies checked, an unresolved V gene covers under half of the shortfall, and the cause of the remainder is unknown. This sample lists 45,000 to 65,000 clones; over 75% were detected once. Around 3.6% of the sample goes to the ten largest clones. The sample consisted of blood. These receptors came from a person aged 40 to 49 with breast cancer.

The chain couples TRBV19 to TRBJ2-2; tentatively, D is TRBD2 (5 bases). This CDR3 region has 14 residues. CDR1 LNHDA and CDR2 SQIVND come from the germline V gene (reference sequence). The V gene lost 5 bases and the J gene lost 7 bases, with 14 bases spanning the gap. The CDR3 sequence is CASSAGVGGGELFF. CDR3 nucleotides: TGTGCCAGTAGTGCCGGGGTTGGCGGCGGGGAGCTGTTTTTT.

The chain has TRBV7-2 and TRBJ2-3, with a possible D match to TRBD2 (5 bases). V was clipped by 2 bases and J by 7 bases, with 19 bases between them. Germline-derived CDR1 and CDR2 are SGHTA and FQGNSA. The CDR3 is 16 amino acids. The CDR3 sequence: CASSLTFGLGANTQYF. The DNA of the CDR3 is TGTGCCAGCAGCTTAACGTTCGGACTTGGAGCAAATACGCAGTATTTT. Complete variable domain (other parts from reference TRBV7-2 and TRBJ2-3): GAGVSQSPSNKVTEKGKDVELRCDPISGHTALYWYRQSLGQGLEFLIYFQGNSAPDKSGLPSDRFSAERTGGSVSTLTIQRTQQEDSAVYLCASSLTFGLGANTQYFGPGTRLTVL.

This sequence joins TRBV19 and TRBJ2-5; weak D call: TRBD2 (5 bases). This CDR3 is built from 16 residues. Deletions cut 1 base from V and 5 bases from J, with 17 bases between. CDR1 and CDR2 from the germline V gene are LNHDA and SQIVND (reference sequence). The CDR3 is CASSIVLLAPKETQYF. The DNA for the CDR3 is TGTGCCAGTAGTATAGTACTCCTAGCCCCTAAGGAGACCCAGTACTTC.

The CDR3 sequence: CASSAPRQGVYGYTF. CDR3 in DNA: TGTGCCAGCTCAGCCCCGAGACAGGGGGTCTATGGCTACACCTTC. The rearrangement uses TRBV18 and TRBJ1-2, with TRBD1 matching over 9 bases. Germline CDR1 KGHSH, CDR2 LQKENI. This CDR3 has 15 amino acids. V was clipped by 5 bases and J by 4 bases; unmatched bases: 8.

The genes are TRBV10-2 and TRBJ2-3; TRBD1 matches 8 bases. The V gene's germline CDR1 is WSHSY and CDR2 SAAADI. The CDR3 covers 14 residues. Losses at the gene ends were 8 bases for V and 7 bases for J; bases not matched to a gene: 11. The CDR3 loop is CASRRATGGNTQYF. The CDR3 bases are TGCGCCAGCCGCAGAGCTACAGGGGGGAATACGCAGTATTTT.